The subject of this entry is one T cell receptor beta chain. The antigen remains undetermined. Compared with germline, one end of the junction differs, possibly owing to a read error. This CDR3 spans 13 amino acids. Germline assignment: CDR1 SEHNR and CDR2 FQNEAQ (reference sequence). The data were taken from a study of tumor-infiltrating lymphocytes in primary liver carcinoma. Study findings and constraints: For tumor-adjacent and tumor-blood pairs, overlap was less than that seen for tumor region pairs.

Co-extracted RNA and DNA came from approximately 20-30 mg of unsorted bulk tissue. The patients had histopathologically diagnosed primary liver carcinoma, and their disease was treated by surgical resection. cDNA specific to TCR beta was made from approximately 0.55 ug of total RNA, with a constant-region primer employed for priming. Three rounds of nested multiplex PCR with slightly modified ARM-PCR produced TCR beta libraries. For 10 cycles apiece, the opening two PCR rounds ran with TRBV1-TRBV30 forward primers and a C-beta reverse primer. TCRdb re-called the multiplex PCR reads with MiXCR, one entry per CDR3 protein. Seen here are over 75,000 distinct CDR3 sequences, around 68% observed once, and the top ten hold under 30%.

The source is a man aged 35-49 years with primary liver carcinoma and hepatitis B virus infection. The source material was tumor-adjacent normal liver tissue. The J gene is TRBJ2-7, the V gene TRBV7-9; possibly TRBD1 or TRBD2 for D (5 bases each). The CDR3 sequence: CACSRDRTPEQYF. The DNA for the CDR3 is TGTGCCTGCAGCCGGGACCGCACCCCCGAGCAGTACTTC.